This T cell receptor (beta chain) was sequenced in a study of blood T cell repertoires in COVID-19. Study as a whole: The United States, Italy and Spain provided the acute and convalescent COVID-19 samples. Nucleic acid was either cDNA or gDNA, and it came from T cells, B-cell-depleted T cells, or PBMCs.

Sequenced by immunoSEQ multiplex PCR; TCRdb stores in-frame clones only, minus some. This table has roughly 280,000 clones, about 88% appearing once. Trimming stripped 0 bases from V and 5 bases from J, with 12 bases between. The CDR3 totals 14 residues. The germline V gene has CDR1 SGHRS and CDR2 YFSETQ. During active infection, Seattle patients enrolled and were then monitored through disease. V is TRBV5-1 and J is TRBJ2-7; D might be TRBD2 (6 bases). The TCR comes from a woman aged 25-40 years with COVID-19, enrolled during active disease. Sequenced sample: peripheral blood. The CDR3 spells CASSLDPPGDEQYF. The DNA for the CDR3 is TGCGCCAGCAGCTTGGACCCACCGGGAGACGAGCAGTACTTC.